A single sample is the source of the 27 T cell receptor beta chains below, sequenced in a study of cytotoxic CD8 clonotypes in ibrutinib-treated CLL. Measured with immunoSEQ multiplex PCR; TCRdb has only the in-frame clones, and not every one. Among about 300,000 clones listed, 65% to 85% were seen once. Sequencing used PBMCs, obtained at disease progression, from a patient treated with ibrutinib. The receptors come from a human donor with chronic lymphocytic leukemia.

The gene calls are TRBV4-3 and TRBJ2-7, with D perhaps TRBD1 (7 bases). V shed 0 bases and J shed 2 bases, with 23 bases lying between them. Germline-derived CDR1 and CDR2 are LGHNA and YSLEER. CDR3 length: 19 residues. The CDR3, as DNA: TGCGCCAGCAGCCAAGATTGGGCCAGGGGGACTTCCACCCCCTACGAGCAGTACTTC. Protein: CASSQDWARGTSTPYEQYF.

This clone was recorded once. The CDR3 reads CASRLAGYRGHQPQHF. CDR3 sequence (DNA): TGTGCAAGTCGCTTAGCGGGTTACAGGGGGCATCAGCCCCAGCATTTT. The chain is built from TRBV12-2 and TRBJ1-5; the D segment call TRBD1 is taken from the table without a DNA check. TRBV12-2 is a pseudogene locus. This CDR3 has 16 residues.

The chain has TRBV5-1 and TRBJ1-1; D is unresolved. Germline V gene lookup returns CDR1 SGHRS and CDR2 YFSETQ. The CDR3 extends over 16 amino acids. Trimming removed 4 bases from V and 3 bases from J, with 19 bases in between. CDR3 amino acids: CASSPGPIFGDTEAFF. CDR3 DNA sequence: TGCGCCAGCAGCCCTGGACCAATTTTCGGCGACACTGAAGCTTTCTTT.

The gene calls are TRBV4-2 and TRBJ1-3; D unresolved. From germline, CDR1 is LGHNA and CDR2 YNFKEQ. This CDR3 is built from 14 residues. With 1 base removed from V and 7 bases from J, the gap between germline ends came to 11 bases. The CDR3 here is CASSQGTSGNTIYF. Written as DNA, the CDR3 is TGTGCCAGCAGCCAAGGGACCTCGGGTAACACCATATATTTT.

This rearrangement joins TRBV7-9 to TRBJ2-1; 8 positions agree with TRBD2. V lost 3 bases and J lost 9; bases outside the gene matches: 7. Germline V gene lookup returns CDR1 SEHNR and CDR2 FQNEAQ (reference sequence). This CDR3 is 14 amino acids long. The CDR3 reads CASSFSAGAGEQFF. CDR3 coding DNA: TGTGCCAGCAGCTTCTCAGCGGGAGCGGGTGAGCAGTTCTTC.

CDR3 in DNA: TGTGCCAGCAGTCGGGACAGTCAATTAATGAACACTGAAGCTTTCTTT. It codes for CASSRDSQLMNTEAFF. The chain links TRBV7-9 to TRBJ1-1, with TRBD1 identical over 7 bases. The length of the CDR3 is 16 residues. Trimming removed 6 bases from V and 0 bases from J; junction bases left unmatched: 10. The germline V gene has CDR1 SEHNR and CDR2 FQNEAQ (reference sequence).

V and J are TRBV2 and TRBJ2-5; perhaps D is TRBD1 or TRBD2 (5 bases each). V lost 3 bases and J 2 bases, leaving 10 bases between the germline ends. CDR3 size: 14 residues. In germline, CDR1 is SNHLY, CDR2 FYNNEI. The CDR3 nucleotides read TGTGCCAGCAGTGACGGTGGGGGTCAAGAGACCCAGTACTTC. Translating it yields CASSDGGGQETQYF.

V and J are TRBV12-2 and TRBJ2-2; no DNA check was done on the table's D call, TRBD1. TRBV12-2 is a known pseudogene. The CDR3 runs to 16 residues. The DNA of the CDR3 is TGTGCAAGTCGCCCCCAACAGGGGATGGGCACCGGGGAGCTGTTTTTT. Translated, it gives CASRPQQGMGTGELFF.

The chain is built from TRBV7-9 and TRBJ2-7; D is uncertain. The V gene's germline CDR1 is SEHNR and CDR2 FQNEAQ (reference sequence). V was trimmed by 2 bases and J by 1 base, leaving 6 bases between them. This CDR3 has 13 residues. The chain's CDR3 is CASSLQPSYEQYF. The CDR3 DNA is TGTGCCAGCAGCTTACAACCTTCCTACGAGCAGTACTTC.

This chain connects TRBV29-1 to TRBJ1-1; the D gene is possibly TRBD1 (5 bases). With 8 bases removed from V and 12 bases from J, the gap between germline ends came to 28 bases. Germline CDR1 SQVTM, CDR2 ANQGSEA. This CDR3 has 14 residues. The CDR3 DNA is TGCAGCCAGGGCCGTTGGCCCAGGGCTTACGTACCTTTCTTT. Amino acid sequence: CSQGRWPRAYVPFF.

The chain recombines TRBV27 with TRBJ2-3; D gene uncertain. Germline V lookup: CDR1 MNHEY, CDR2 SMNVEV (reference sequence). The CDR3 extends over 15 amino acids. Trimming took 1 base from V and 3 from J, leaving 11 bases between them. DNA of the CDR3: TGTGCCAGCAGTTTATGGCCCCTCGGGACAGATACGCAGTATTTT. It yields the protein CASSLWPLGTDTQYF.

This clone has a handful of counts. The chain has TRBV25-1 and TRBJ1-5; D call uncertain. V dropped 7 bases and J dropped 4 bases, with 11 bases sitting between them. There are 13 residues in the CDR3. Germline CDR1 reads MGHDK; CDR2 reads SYGVNS. The CDR3, as DNA: TGTGCCAGCACCGGGATAGGAAATCAGCCCCAGCATTTT. It encodes CASTGIGNQPQHF.

The chain uses TRBV27 and TRBJ1-2; 10 nucleotides match TRBD1. Germline V gene sequence: CDR1 MNHEY, CDR2 SMNVEV (reference sequence). The CDR3 is made up of 15 amino acids. Unmatched junction bases numbered 2, after V lost 3 bases and J lost 1 base. The CDR3 DNA is TGTGCCAGCAGTTTCCGGACAGGGGGTAACTATGGCTACACCTTC. Translation: CASSFRTGGNYGYTF.

This clone was counted at least ten times. CDR3 nucleotides: TGTGCCAGCTCACCGGGGACAGGCACTGAAGCTTTCTTT. This gives the protein CASSPGTGTEAFF. The rearrangement links TRBV18 to TRBJ1-1, with TRBD1 matching 8 bases. This CDR3 region has 13 residues. CDR1 is KGHSH, CDR2 LQKENI, per germline. The J segment lost 4 bases and the V segment lost 3 bases, leaving 1 base of the junction unmatched.

The rearrangement joins TRBV7-9 to TRBJ1-4; TRBD1 matches at 9 bases. Germline CDR1 is SEHNR and CDR2 is FQNEAQ (reference sequence). The V and J ends lost 2 bases and 2 bases, in that order; junction bases with no gene match: 3. This CDR3 contains 16 residues. CDR3 bases: TGTGCCAGCAGCTTACACAGGGGGCAGACTAATGAAAAACTGTTTTTT. Amino acids: CASSLHRGQTNEKLFF.

The rearrangement uses TRBV29-1 and TRBJ2-1; 8 bases agree with TRBD2. V dropped 0 bases and J dropped 12; count of bases not matched to a gene: 19. The CDR3 covers 17 residues. Germline V gene sequence: CDR1 SQVTM, CDR2 ANQGSEA. The CDR3 protein is CSVEDRGGSTSGAGQFF. The DNA of the CDR3 is TGCAGCGTTGAAGATCGGGGTGGCAGCACTAGCGGAGCGGGGCAGTTCTTC.

Written as DNA, the CDR3 is TGTGCCAGTAGTAAGGGACAGGGGAGATCCTACCGCAATCAGCCCCAGCATTTT. It translates to CASSKGQGRSYRNQPQHF. This sequence joins TRBV19 and TRBJ1-5; 10 bases are shared with TRBD1. Germline V gene data show CDR1 as LNHDA and CDR2 as SQIVND (reference sequence). J was trimmed by 2 bases and V by 4 bases; bases with no gene match: 11. The length of the CDR3 is 18 residues.

The V and J genes are TRBV6-1 and TRBJ1-5, with 8 nucleotides matching TRBD1. Germline-derived CDR1 and CDR2 are MNHNS and SASEGT. Trimming removed 8 bases from V and 4 bases from J; junction bases left unmatched: 10. CDR3 length: 15 residues. The CDR3 loop is CASGKDRVGNQPQHF. CDR3 in DNA: TGTGCCAGCGGAAAGGACAGGGTAGGGAATCAGCCCCAGCATTTT.

The rearrangement links TRBV7-9 to TRBJ1-1; 7 bases line up with TRBD1. The CDR3 sequence is 15 residues long. With 8 bases clipped from V and 5 bases from J, the junction kept 14 bases outside the gene matches. Germline V lookup: CDR1 SEHNR, CDR2 FQNEAQ (reference sequence). CDR3: CASSRGGGGETEAFF. CDR3 DNA: TGTGCCAGCTCTCGAGGGGGCGGTGGCGAAACTGAAGCTTTCTTT.

The chain combines TRBV2 with TRBJ1-6; 9 bases align to TRBD1. The CDR3 spans 16 residues. V lost 6 bases, J lost 7 bases, and 10 bases stayed unmatched. Germline CDR1 reads SNHLY; CDR2 reads FYNNEI. CDR3 sequence: CASSGQRTGVNSPLHF. CDR3 DNA sequence: TGTGCCAGCAGCGGGCAAAGGACAGGGGTCAATTCACCCCTCCACTTT.

The J gene is TRBJ2-3, the V gene TRBV4-3, with 13 bases aligning to TRBD2. After removal of 4 bases from V and 6 bases from J, the junction contained 7 bases not matched to a gene. Germline V gene data show CDR1 as LGHNA and CDR2 as YSLEER. The CDR3 extends over 16 amino acids. The CDR3 sequence: CASSPGTSGISDTQYF. The DNA of the CDR3 is TGCGCCAGCAGCCCGGGGACTAGCGGGATTTCTGATACGCAGTATTTT.

The V gene is TRBV10-3, the J gene TRBJ1-2; D perhaps matches TRBD1 (5 bases). Germline values: CDR1 ENHRY, CDR2 SYGVKD. The length of the CDR3 is 15 residues. The V end was cut by 7 bases, the J end by 4 bases, with 19 bases between. CDR3 in amino acids: CAITQGGKRGYGYTF. In DNA, the CDR3 is TGTGCCATCACCCAAGGCGGGAAAAGGGGCTATGGCTACACCTTC.

In this sample, this clone turned up once. V gene TRBV29-1 combines with J gene TRBJ1-1; possibly TRBD1 for D (5 bases). Germline V gene lookup returns CDR1 SQVTM and CDR2 ANQGSEA. The CDR3 is 13 residues long. V lost 7 bases to trimming and J lost 6 bases, with 18 bases between them. As DNA, the CDR3 is TGCAGCGCCCTAAGTGGGGGGGACGCTGAAGCTTTCTTT. It encodes CSALSGGDAEAFF.

The V and J genes are TRBV7-9 and TRBJ1-4; D is uncertain. Germline CDR1 is SEHNR and CDR2 is FQNEAQ (reference sequence). The CDR3 sequence is 14 residues long. V dropped 1 base and J dropped 11 bases, with 14 bases sitting between them. The CDR3 DNA is TGTGCCAGCAGCTTAGACTTCGCTCCGGGCAAACTGTTTTTT. It is translated as CASSLDFAPGKLFF.

The sample holds a few counts of this clone. The chain links TRBV5-6 to TRBJ2-1; D may correspond to TRBD1 or TRBD2 (5 bases each). Germline CDR1 and CDR2: SGHDT and YYEEEE. The length of the CDR3 is 14 residues. V was trimmed by 3 bases and J by 2 bases, leaving 9 bases between them. Here the CDR3 DNA reads TGTGCCAGCAGCTCACCGGGACCCTACAATGAGCAGTTCTTC. This translates into CASSSPGPYNEQFF.

This sequence joins TRBV7-8 and TRBJ1-1; D ambiguous. Between the trimmed V and J ends, which lost 1 base and 0 bases, there was a span of 18 bases. This CDR3 is built from 18 residues. Germline V lookup: CDR1 SGHVS, CDR2 FQNEAQ. The CDR3 coding sequence is TGTGCCAGCAGCTTAGTTGGTCACGGCAGGTCCATGAACACTGAAGCTTTCTTT. Translating gives CASSLVGHGRSMNTEAFF. Using reference TRBV7-8 and TRBJ1-1 for the parts outside the CDR3, the full variable domain is GAGVSQSPRYKVAKRGQDVALRCDPISGHVSLFWYQQALGQGPEFLTYFQNEAQLDKSGLPSDRFFAERPEGSVSTLKIQRTQQEDSAVYLCASSLVGHGRSMNTEAFFGQGTRLTVV.

This clone was detected a few times. This chain joins TRBV9 and TRBJ1-3, with 7 bases fitting TRBD1. Unmatched junction bases numbered 2, after V lost 1 base and J lost 7 bases. Germline CDR1 is SGDLS and CDR2 is YYNGEE. The CDR3 totals 13 residues. CDR3 DNA: TGTGCCAGCAGCGTAACAGGGGAGAACACCATATATTTT. Amino acids: CASSVTGENTIYF. The whole variable domain, remainder taken from reference TRBV9 and TRBJ1-3, is DSGVTQTPKHLITATGQRVTLRCSPRSGDLSVYWYQQSLDQGLQFLIQYYNGEERAKGNILERFSAQQFPDLHSELNLSSLELGDSALYFCASSVTGENTIYFGEGSWLTVV.